This T cell receptor beta chain was identified during a study of CD8+ T cells in alopecia areata. About the study: Patients remained on tofacitinib for 6 to 18 months and then went 6 months without it.

Lesional scalp punch biopsies and peripheral blood were collected from alopecia areata patients. PBMCs yielded sorted CD4+ and CD8+ T cells. In this sample, this clone turned up once. V lost 2 bases, J lost 7 bases, and 9 bases lay in between. CDR1 is SGHRS and CDR2 is YFSETQ in the germline V gene. The CDR3 is 12 residues long. Reverse transcription of extracted RNA yielded cDNA, which provided the sequencing template. Using immunoSEQ multiplex PCR, the repertoire was profiled, and TCRdb retains in-frame clones only, with some absent. This sample has roughly 130,000 clones, with about 57% found just once.

The chain couples TRBV5-1 to TRBJ1-1, with D uncertain. This receptor was taken from a human donor with alopecia areata. The material was CD4+ T cells sorted from blood, obtained at week 0. CDR3 DNA: TGCGCCAGCAGCTTCCCGAGCAATGAAGCTTTCTTT. It yields the protein CASSFPSNEAFF.